The clone carrying this T cell receptor beta chain was recorded a few times. This CDR3 is 15 amino acids long. The V and J ends lost 2 bases and 2 bases, in that order; junction bases with no gene match: 4. TCRdb re-called the RT-PCR reads with MiXCR, one entry per CDR3 protein. The sample lists about 680,000 distinct CDR3 sequences; 12% to 15% were seen once. The material sequenced was memory CD4+ T cells from blood. The sequence derives from a female donor in good health, serving as a healthy control. The chain has TRBV12-3 or TRBV12-4 and TRBJ2-7; 9 nucleotides align to TRBD1. The DNA for the CDR3 is TGTGCCAGCAGTTTACAGGACAGGGGACCCTACGAGCAGTACTTC. This codes for CASSLQDRGPYEQYF.